This record concerns one T cell receptor (beta chain) sequence. Its target is not known. These data originate in a study of vaccination and CD4 T cells after COVID-19. On the study more broadly: The interval from dose two to post-vaccine sampling had a median of roughly 72 days, and it ranged from 14 to 241. Post-vaccination sampling time points for a few convalescent patients were day 14 and days 161 to 241.

Points from the study as a whole: When vaccine-specific clones from convalescent patients were examined, 304 of 307 were spike mono-reactive. Convalescent participants were relatively few, and none had early post-infection timepoints studied.

Germline CDR1 reads SGHTA; CDR2 reads FQGTGA. The V end was cut by 2 bases, the J end by 3 bases, with 9 bases between. CDR3 length: 14 residues. TCRdb re-derived calls from the PCR reads in MiXCR, one entry per CDR3 protein. The sample holds about 36,000 distinct CDR3 sequences, about 35% seen once. Indicated time point: late sampling 161 to 241 days after vaccination in a few convalescent patients. V gene TRBV7-3 combines with J gene TRBJ2-3; D is undetermined. Sequenced material: CD4+ T cells from blood, taken about 7 months after SARS-CoV-2 vaccination. This clonotype originated in a human donor who had recovered from COVID-19. CDR3 amino acids: CASSLLVSTDTQYF. In DNA, the CDR3 is TGTGCCAGCAGCTTACTGGTTTCGACAGATACGCAGTATTTT.